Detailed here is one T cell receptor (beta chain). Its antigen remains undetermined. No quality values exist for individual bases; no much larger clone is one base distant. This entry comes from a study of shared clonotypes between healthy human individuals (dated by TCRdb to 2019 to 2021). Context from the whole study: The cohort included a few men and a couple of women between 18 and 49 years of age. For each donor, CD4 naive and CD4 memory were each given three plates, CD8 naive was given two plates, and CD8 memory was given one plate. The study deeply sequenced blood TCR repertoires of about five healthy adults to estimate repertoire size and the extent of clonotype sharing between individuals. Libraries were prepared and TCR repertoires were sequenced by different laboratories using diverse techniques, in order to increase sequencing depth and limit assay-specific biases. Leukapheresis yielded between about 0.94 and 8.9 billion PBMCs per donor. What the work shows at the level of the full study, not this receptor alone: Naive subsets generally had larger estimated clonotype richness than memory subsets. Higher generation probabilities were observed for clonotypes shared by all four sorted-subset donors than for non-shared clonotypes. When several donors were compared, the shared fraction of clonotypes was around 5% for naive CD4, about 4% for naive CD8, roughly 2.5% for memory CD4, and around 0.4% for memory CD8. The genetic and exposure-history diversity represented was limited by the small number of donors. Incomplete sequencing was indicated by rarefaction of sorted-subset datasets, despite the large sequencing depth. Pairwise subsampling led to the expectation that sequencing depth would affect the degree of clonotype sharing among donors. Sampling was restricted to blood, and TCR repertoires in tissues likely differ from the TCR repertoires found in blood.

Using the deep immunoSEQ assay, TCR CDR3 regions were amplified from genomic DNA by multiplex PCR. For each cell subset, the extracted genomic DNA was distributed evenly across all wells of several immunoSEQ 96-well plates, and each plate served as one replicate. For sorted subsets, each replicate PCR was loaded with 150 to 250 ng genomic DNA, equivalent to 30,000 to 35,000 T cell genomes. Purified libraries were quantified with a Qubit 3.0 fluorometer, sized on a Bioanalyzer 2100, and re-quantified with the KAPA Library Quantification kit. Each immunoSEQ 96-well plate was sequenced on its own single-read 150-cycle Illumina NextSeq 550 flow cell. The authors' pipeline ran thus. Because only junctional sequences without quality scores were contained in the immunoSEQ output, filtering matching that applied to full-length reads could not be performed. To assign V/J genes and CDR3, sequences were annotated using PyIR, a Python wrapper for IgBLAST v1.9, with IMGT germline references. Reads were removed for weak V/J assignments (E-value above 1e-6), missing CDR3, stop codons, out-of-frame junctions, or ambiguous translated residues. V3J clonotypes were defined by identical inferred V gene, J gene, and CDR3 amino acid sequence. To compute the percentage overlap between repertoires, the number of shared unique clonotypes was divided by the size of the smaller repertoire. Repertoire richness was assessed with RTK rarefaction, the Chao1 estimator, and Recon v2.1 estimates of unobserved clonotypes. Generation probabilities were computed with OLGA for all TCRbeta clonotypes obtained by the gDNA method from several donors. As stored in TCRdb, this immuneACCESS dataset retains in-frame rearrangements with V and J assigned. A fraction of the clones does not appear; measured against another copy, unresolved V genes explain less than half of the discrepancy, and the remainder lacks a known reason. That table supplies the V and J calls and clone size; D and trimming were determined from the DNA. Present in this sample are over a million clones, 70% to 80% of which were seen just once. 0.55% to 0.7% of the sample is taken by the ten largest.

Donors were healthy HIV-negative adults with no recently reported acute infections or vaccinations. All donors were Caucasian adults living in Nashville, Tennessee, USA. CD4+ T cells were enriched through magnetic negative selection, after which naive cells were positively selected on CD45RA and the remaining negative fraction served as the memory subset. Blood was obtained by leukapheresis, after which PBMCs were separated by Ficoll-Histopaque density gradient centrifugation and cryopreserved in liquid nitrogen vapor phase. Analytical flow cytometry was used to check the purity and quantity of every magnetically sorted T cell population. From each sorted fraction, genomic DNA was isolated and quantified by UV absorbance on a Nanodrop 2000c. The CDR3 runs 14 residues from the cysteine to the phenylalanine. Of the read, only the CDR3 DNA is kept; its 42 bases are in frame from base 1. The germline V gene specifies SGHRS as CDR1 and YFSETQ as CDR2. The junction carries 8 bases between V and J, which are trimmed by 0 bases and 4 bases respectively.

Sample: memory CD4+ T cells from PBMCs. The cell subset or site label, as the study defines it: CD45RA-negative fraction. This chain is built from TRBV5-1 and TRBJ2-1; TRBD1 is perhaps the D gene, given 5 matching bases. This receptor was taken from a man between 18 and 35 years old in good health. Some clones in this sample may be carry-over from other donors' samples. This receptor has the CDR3 CASSLARDYNEQFF. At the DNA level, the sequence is TGCGCCAGCAGCTTGGCCAGGGATTACAATGAGCAGTTCTTC.